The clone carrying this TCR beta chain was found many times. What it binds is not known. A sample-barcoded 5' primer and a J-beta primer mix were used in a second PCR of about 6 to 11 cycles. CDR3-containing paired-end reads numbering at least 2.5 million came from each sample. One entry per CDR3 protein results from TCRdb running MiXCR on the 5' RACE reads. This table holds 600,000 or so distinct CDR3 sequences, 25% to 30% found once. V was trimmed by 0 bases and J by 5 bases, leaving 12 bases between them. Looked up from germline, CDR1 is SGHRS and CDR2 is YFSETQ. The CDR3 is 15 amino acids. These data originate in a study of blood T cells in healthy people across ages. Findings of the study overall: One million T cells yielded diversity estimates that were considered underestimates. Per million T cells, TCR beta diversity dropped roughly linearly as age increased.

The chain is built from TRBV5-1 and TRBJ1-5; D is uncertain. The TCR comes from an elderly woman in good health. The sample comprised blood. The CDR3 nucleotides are TGCGCCAGCAGCTTGGACGGGCAACGGGATCAGCCCCAGCATTTT. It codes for CASSLDGQRDQPQHF.